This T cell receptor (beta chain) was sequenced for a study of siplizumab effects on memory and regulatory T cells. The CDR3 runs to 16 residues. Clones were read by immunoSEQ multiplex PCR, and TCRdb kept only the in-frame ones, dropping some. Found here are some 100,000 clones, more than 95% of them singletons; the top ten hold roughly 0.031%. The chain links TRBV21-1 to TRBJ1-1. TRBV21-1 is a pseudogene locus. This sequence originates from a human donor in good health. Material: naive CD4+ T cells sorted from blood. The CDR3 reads CASSNPRGAGDTEAFF. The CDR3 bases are TGTGCCAGCAGCAATCCAAGAGGGGCGGGGGACACTGAAGCTTTCTTT.